This T cell receptor beta chain was observed in a study of STAT5B mutations in CD4+ large granular lymphocyte leukemia. Sequencing used immunoSEQ multiplex PCR; TCRdb keeps in-frame clones, though not all of them. The sample carries over 25,000 clones, over 80% recorded once. Germline V lookup: CDR1 SGHAT, CDR2 FQNNGV. V lost 5 bases, J lost 5 bases, and 21 bases lay in between. This CDR3 is built from 17 residues. This rearrangement joins TRBV11-2 to TRBJ2-2; a possible D gene is TRBD2 (5 bases). Sequenced: CD4+ T cells from blood buffy coats. The source is a human donor in good health. For the CDR3, the DNA is TGTGCCAGCAGCCATTATGGACGCCTCAGAGGGACCGGGGAGCTGTTTTTT. Encoded protein: CASSHYGRLRGTGELFF. The complete variable domain, with remaining parts taken from reference TRBV11-2 and TRBJ2-2, reads EAGVAQSPRYKIIEKRQSVAFWCNPISGHATLYWYQQILGQGPKLLIQFQNNGVVDDSQLPKDRFSAERLKGVDSTLKIQPAKLEDSAVYLCASSHYGRLRGTGELFFGEGSRLTVL.